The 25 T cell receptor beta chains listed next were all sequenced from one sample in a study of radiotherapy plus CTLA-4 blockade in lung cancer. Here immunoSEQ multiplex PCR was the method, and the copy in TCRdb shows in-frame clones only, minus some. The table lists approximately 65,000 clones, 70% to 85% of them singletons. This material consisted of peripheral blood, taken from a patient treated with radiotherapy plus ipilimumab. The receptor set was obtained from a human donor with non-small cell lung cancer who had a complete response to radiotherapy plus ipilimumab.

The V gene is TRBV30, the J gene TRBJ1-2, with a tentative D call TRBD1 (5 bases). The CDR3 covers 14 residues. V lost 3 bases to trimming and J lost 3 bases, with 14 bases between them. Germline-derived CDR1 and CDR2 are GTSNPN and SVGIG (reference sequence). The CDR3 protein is CAWRGGALYYGYTF. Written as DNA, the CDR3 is TGTGCCTGGAGGGGTGGGGCGCTGTACTATGGCTACACCTTC.

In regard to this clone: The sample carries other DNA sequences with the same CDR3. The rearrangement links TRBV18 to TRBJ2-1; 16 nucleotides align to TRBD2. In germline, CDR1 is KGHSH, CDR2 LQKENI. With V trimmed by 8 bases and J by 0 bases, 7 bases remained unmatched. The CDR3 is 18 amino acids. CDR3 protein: CASRPGLAGGGSYNEQFF. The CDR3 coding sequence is TGTGCCAGCAGACCGGGACTAGCGGGAGGGGGCTCCTACAATGAGCAGTTCTTC. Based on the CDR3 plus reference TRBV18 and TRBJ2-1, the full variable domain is NAGVMQNPRHLVRRRGQEARLRCSPMKGHSHVYWYRQLPEEGLKFMVYLQKENIIDESGMPKERFSAEFPKEGPSILRIQQVVRGDSAAYFCASRPGLAGGGSYNEQFFGPGTRLTVL.

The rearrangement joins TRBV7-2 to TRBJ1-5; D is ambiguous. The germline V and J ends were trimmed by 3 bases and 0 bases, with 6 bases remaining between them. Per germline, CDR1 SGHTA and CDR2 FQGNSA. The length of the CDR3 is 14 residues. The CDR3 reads CASSFALSNQPQHF. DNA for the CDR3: TGTGCCAGCAGCTTCGCACTTAGCAATCAGCCCCAGCATTTT.

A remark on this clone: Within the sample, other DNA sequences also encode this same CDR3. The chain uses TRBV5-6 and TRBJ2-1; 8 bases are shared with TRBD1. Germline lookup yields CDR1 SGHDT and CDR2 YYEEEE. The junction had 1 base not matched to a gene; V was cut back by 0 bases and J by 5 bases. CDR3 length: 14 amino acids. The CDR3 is CASSLGTGNNEQFF. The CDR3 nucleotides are TGTGCCAGCAGCTTGGGGACAGGGAACAATGAGCAGTTCTTC.

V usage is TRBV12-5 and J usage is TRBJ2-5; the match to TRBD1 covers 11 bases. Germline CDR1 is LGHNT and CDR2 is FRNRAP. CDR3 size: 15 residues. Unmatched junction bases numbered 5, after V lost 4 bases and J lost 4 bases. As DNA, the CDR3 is TGTGCTAGTGGTTCGGGACAGGGGGACTCAGAGACCCAGTACTTC. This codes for CASGSGQGDSETQYF.

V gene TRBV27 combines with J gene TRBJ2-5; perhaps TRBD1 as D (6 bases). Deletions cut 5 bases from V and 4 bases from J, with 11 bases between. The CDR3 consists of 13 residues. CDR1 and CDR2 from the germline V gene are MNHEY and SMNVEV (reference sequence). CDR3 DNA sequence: TGTGCCAGCAGTCCCACAGGGTTAGAGACCCAGTACTTC. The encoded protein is CASSPTGLETQYF.

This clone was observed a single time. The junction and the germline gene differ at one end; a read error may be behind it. The CDR3 loop is CASSPAGGGNEQFF. The DNA of the CDR3 is TGTGCTAGCAGTCCAGCGGGGGGCGGCAATGAGCAGTTCTTC. The chain links TRBV7-7 to TRBJ2-1; 9 bases agree with TRBD2. Germline CDR1 reads SSHAT; CDR2 reads FNYEAQ (reference sequence). The CDR3 is 14 amino acids.

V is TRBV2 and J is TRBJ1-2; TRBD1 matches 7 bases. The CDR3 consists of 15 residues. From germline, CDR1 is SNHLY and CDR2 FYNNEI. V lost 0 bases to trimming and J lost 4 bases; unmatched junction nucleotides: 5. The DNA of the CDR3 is TGTGCCAGCAGTGAAGCAGGGACAGCCGTCTATGGCTACACCTTC. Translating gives CASSEAGTAVYGYTF.

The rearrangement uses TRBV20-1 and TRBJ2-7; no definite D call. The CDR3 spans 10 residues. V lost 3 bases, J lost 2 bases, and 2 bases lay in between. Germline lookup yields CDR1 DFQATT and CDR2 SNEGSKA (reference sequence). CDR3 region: CSASAYEQYV. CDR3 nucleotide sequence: TGCAGTGCTAGCGCCTACGAGCAGTACGTC.

This CDR3 is CASRPQEYEAFF. In nucleotides, the CDR3 is TGTGCCAGCAGACCACAGGAATATGAAGCTTTCTTT. V is TRBV7-2 and J is TRBJ1-1; a weak D match, TRBD1 (5 bases). This CDR3 region has 12 residues. Germline CDR1 reads SGHTA; CDR2 reads FQGNSA. V was trimmed by 6 bases and J by 7 bases, leaving 12 bases between them.

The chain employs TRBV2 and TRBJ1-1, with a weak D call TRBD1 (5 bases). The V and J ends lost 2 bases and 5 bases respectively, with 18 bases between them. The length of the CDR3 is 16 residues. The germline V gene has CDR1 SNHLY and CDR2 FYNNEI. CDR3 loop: CASSENGGGFVTEAFF. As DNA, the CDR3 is TGTGCCAGCAGTGAAAACGGTGGGGGGTTTGTAACTGAAGCTTTCTTT.

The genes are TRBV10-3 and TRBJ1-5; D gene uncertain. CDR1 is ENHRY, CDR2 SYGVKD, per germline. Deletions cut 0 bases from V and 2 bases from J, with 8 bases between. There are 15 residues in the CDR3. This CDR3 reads CAISESSGGNQPQHF. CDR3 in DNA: TGTGCCATCAGTGAGTCGAGCGGGGGCAATCAGCCCCAGCATTTT.

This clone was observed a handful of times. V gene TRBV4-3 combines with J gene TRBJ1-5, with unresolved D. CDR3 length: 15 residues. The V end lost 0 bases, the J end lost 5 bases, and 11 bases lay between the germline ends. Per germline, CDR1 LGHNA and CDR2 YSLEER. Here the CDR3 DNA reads TGCGCCAGCAGCCAAGATCTGTCAACTTATCAGCCCCAGCATTTT. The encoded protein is CASSQDLSTYQPQHF.

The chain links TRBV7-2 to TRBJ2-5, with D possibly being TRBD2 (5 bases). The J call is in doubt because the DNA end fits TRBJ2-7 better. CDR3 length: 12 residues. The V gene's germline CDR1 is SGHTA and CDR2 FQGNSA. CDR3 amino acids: CASSSGAYEQYF. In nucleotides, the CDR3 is TGTGCCAGCAGCTCCGGGGCCTACGAGCAGTACTTC.

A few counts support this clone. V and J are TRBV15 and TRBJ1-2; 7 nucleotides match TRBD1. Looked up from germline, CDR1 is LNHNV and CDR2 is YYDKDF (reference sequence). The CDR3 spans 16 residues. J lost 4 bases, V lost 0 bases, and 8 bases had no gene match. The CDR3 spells CATSRDLGQAVYGYTF. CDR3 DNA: TGTGCCACCAGCAGAGATCTTGGACAGGCAGTCTATGGCTACACCTTC.

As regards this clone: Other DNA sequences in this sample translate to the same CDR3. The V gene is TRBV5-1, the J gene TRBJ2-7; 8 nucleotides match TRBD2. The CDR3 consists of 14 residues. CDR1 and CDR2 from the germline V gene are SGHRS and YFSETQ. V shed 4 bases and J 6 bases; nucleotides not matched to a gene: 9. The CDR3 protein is CASSPTGGSGEQYF. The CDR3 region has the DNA TGCGCCAGCAGCCCGACGGGGGGGAGTGGCGAGCAGTACTTC.

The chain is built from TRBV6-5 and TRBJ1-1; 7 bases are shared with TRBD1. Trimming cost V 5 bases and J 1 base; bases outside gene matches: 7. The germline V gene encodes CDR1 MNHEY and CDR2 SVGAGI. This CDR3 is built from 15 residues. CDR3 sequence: CASSRGAGGNTEAFF. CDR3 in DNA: TGTGCCAGCAGTCGGGGGGCAGGGGGGAACACTGAAGCTTTCTTT.

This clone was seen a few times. The CDR3 spells CASSLGGQSNQPQHF. In nucleotides, the CDR3 is TGTGCCAGCAGCTTAGGCGGACAGAGCAATCAGCCCCAGCATTTT. The genes are TRBV11-2 and TRBJ1-5; a weak D match, TRBD1 (6 bases). The V gene lost 1 base and the J gene lost 1 base, with 8 bases spanning the gap. The CDR3 consists of 15 residues. CDR1 is SGHAT, CDR2 FQNNGV, per germline.

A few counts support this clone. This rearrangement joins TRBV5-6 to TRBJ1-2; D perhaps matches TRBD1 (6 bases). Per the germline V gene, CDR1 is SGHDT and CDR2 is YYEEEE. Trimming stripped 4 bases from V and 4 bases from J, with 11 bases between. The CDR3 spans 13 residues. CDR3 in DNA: TGTGCCAGCAGCCCGGGACATCGCTATGGCTACACCTTC. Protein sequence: CASSPGHRYGYTF.

CDR3 sequence reads: CAWSGRNSGANVLTF. CDR3 in DNA: TGTGCCTGGAGTGGCAGGAACTCTGGGGCCAACGTCCTGACTTTC. This chain links TRBV30 with TRBJ2-6; no firm D call. Germline CDR1 is GTSNPN and CDR2 is SVGIG (reference sequence). This CDR3 region has 15 residues. Trimming pared 1 base from V and 0 bases from J, leaving 7 bases between.

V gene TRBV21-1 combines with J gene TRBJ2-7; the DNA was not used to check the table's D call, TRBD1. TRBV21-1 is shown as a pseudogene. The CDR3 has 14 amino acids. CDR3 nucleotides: TGTGCCAGCAGCAATAACAGGGGGCCCTACGAGCAGTACGTC. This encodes CASSNNRGPYEQYV.

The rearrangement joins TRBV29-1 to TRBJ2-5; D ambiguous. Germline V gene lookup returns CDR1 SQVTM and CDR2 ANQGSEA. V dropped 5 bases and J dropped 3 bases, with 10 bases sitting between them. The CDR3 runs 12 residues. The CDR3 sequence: CSVRQFEETQYF. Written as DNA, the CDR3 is TGCAGCGTTAGGCAGTTTGAAGAGACCCAGTACTTC.

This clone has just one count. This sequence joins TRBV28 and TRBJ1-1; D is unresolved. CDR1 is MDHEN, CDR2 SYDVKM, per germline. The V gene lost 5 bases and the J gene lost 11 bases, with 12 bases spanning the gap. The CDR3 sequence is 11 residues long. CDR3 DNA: TGTGCCAGCAGTCGGTCTTTCGGGGCTTTCTTT. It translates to CASSRSFGAFF.

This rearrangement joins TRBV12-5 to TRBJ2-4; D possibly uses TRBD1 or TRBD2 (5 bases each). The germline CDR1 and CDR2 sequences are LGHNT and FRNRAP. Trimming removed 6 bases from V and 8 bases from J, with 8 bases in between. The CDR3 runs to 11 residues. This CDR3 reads CASGLGDIQYF. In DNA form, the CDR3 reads TGTGCTAGTGGACTAGGGGACATTCAGTACTTC.

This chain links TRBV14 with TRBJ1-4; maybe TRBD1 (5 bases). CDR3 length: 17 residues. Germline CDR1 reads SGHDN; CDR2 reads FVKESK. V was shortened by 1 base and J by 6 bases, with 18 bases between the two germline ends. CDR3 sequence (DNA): TGTGCCAGCAGCCAAGTGTGGGGCCCCGACGCGGATGAAAAACTGTTTTTT. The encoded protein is CASSQVWGPDADEKLFF.